The 3 T cell receptor beta chains listed next were all sequenced from one sample in a study of shared clonotypes between healthy human individuals. Assay used: immunoSEQ multiplex PCR; TCRdb lists only in-frame clones, some missing. This sample has hundreds of thousands of clones, with around 74% found just once. Sequenced material: memory CD4+ T cells sorted from blood. As to subset: CD45RA-negative fraction. These receptors came from a woman in her 30s in good health.

The rearrangement links TRBV7-6 to TRBJ1-5, with D possibly matching TRBD1 (5 bases). The V and J ends lost 5 bases and 6 bases respectively, with 26 bases between them. CDR1 SGHVS and CDR2 FNYEAQ come from the germline V gene. This CDR3 is 18 amino acids long. CDR3 loop: CASSPSHLLGEVRQPQHF. CDR3 nucleotides: TGTGCCAGCAGCCCATCCCACCTTCTGGGGGAGGTACGTCAGCCCCAGCATTTT.

This clone was found many times. V and J are TRBV19 and TRBJ2-6; a possible D gene is TRBD1 (5 bases). The CDR3 totals 17 residues. Germline CDR1 and CDR2: LNHDA and SQIVND (reference sequence). Trimming shortened V by 3 bases and J by 0 bases, and 12 bases separated the two germline ends. This CDR3 reads CASSMVGVLSGANVLTF. Here the CDR3 DNA reads TGTGCCAGTAGTATGGTAGGGGTTCTCTCTGGGGCCAACGTCCTGACTTTC.

The chain employs TRBV7-2 and TRBJ2-3; no definite D call. Germline CDR1 is SGHTA and CDR2 is FQGNSA. The CDR3 totals 14 residues. V was cut by 2 bases and J by 1 base, with 7 bases left in between. CDR3 coding DNA: TGTGCCAGCAGCTTAACGGCAGGCACAGATACGCAGTATTTT. Its protein product is CASSLTAGTDTQYF.